Listed below are T cell receptor beta chains from one sample, sequenced in a study of blood T cells in healthy people across ages. TCRdb used MiXCR to reprocess the 5' RACE reads, holding one entry per CDR3 protein. This table holds about 1.7 million distinct CDR3 sequences, 28% found once. The sequenced sample was blood. All receptors come from a woman in her twenties or thirties in good health. The CDR3 runs from the conserved cysteine through the conserved F or W. The D gene is left open where the match is weak. Where a row states a size, it is once, few, many or the class of an expanded clone; other rows omit it.

many	TRBV6-5	.	TRBJ1-6	CASSQFWGASNSPLHF	TGTGCCAGCAGTCAATTTTGGGGGGCGAGCAATTCACCCCTCCACTTT
.	TRBV10-3	TRBD2	TRBJ2-1	CAIGLAGGHNEQFF	TGTGCCATCGGCCTAGCGGGGGGACACAATGAGCAGTTCTTC
many	TRBV7-2	TRBD2	TRBJ2-7	CASSRDSGTSASWYF	TGTGCCAGCAGCCGTGACTCCGGGACTAGCGCTTCGTGGTACTTC
.	TRBV29-1	TRBD2	TRBJ2-3	CSVVSSSGPTDTQYF	TGCAGCGTTGTATCCTCTAGCGGCCCCACAGATACGCAGTATTTT
few	TRBV28	.	TRBJ2-3	CASSSGESTDTQYF	TGTGCCAGCAGTTCGGGGGAAAGCACAGATACGCAGTATTTT
.	TRBV7-9	.	TRBJ1-4	CASSSEVGASDEKRFF	TGTGCCAGCAGCTCCGAAGTGGGGGCCTCGGATGAAAAACGGTTTTTT
.	TRBV2	.	TRBJ2-2	CASARVLGSGELFF	TGTGCCAGCGCCCGGGTTCTAGGAAGCGGGGAGCTGTTTTTT
.	TRBV28	TRBD1	TRBJ2-1	CASSFGPGQGAGEQFF	TGTGCCAGCAGTTTCGGTCCGGGACAGGGGGCGGGGGAGCAGTTCTTC
.	TRBV24-1	.	TRBJ2-7	CATSPKGSGYYEQYF	TGTGCCACCAGTCCTAAGGGGAGCGGGTATTACGAGCAGTACTTC
many	TRBV5-5	TRBD2	TRBJ2-7	CASSAASGYSYEQYF	TGTGCCAGCAGCGCGGCTAGCGGTTACTCCTACGAGCAGTACTTC
few	TRBV29-1	.	TRBJ1-6	CSVELGNNSPLHF	TGCAGCGTTGAACTAGGGAATAATTCACCCCTCCACTTT
.	TRBV10-3	TRBD2	TRBJ2-5	CAISEAGGPETQYF	TGTGCCATCAGTGAGGCGGGGGGGCCAGAGACCCAGTACTTC
.	TRBV20-1	TRBD2	TRBJ2-3	CSARVTGTSGVDTQYF	TGCAGTGCTAGAGTAACCGGGACTAGCGGGGTTGATACGCAGTATTTT
.	TRBV20-1	.	TRBJ1-1	CSASFTGGTQNTEAFF	TGCAGTGCTAGCTTTACGGGGGGGACCCAGAACACTGAAGCTTTCTTT
.	TRBV28	TRBD1	TRBJ1-1	CASSPTGFKEAFF	TGTGCCAGCAGTCCGACAGGGTTCAAGGAAGCTTTCTTT
few	TRBV29-1	TRBD1	TRBJ2-5	CSAEDRKGETQYF	TGCAGCGCCGAGGACAGGAAGGGAGAGACCCAGTACTTC
few	TRBV6-5	TRBD2	TRBJ2-5	CVSSYYSGGEETQYF	TGTGTCAGCAGTTACTATAGCGGGGGGGAAGAGACCCAGTACTTC
.	TRBV14	TRBD2	TRBJ2-5	CASSQDLAGRQETQYF	TGTGCCAGCAGCCAAGATCTAGCGGGGCGCCAAGAGACCCAGTACTTC
many	TRBV12-3/TRBV12-4	.	TRBJ2-4	CASSRGADGAKNIQYF	TGTGCCAGCAGCCGGGGGGCCGATGGAGCCAAAAACATTCAGTACTTC
.	TRBV20-1	.	TRBJ1-3	CSAIDGGAANTIYF	TGCAGTGCTATAGACGGAGGGGCCGCAAACACCATATATTTT
.	TRBV5-1	.	TRBJ1-6	CASSLFPRAGLTLHF	TGCGCCAGCAGCTTGTTTCCCAGGGCAGGGTTAACCCTCCACTTT
.	TRBV7-8	.	TRBJ2-1	CASRGRAEQFF	TGTGCCAGCAGGGGCAGGGCTGAGCAGTTCTTC
few	TRBV29-1	.	TRBJ1-1	CSATRGTEAFF	TGCAGTGCAACGAGGGGTACTGAAGCTTTCTTT
.	TRBV5-4	TRBD1	TRBJ2-3	CASSTDRGDTQYF	TGTGCCAGCAGCACGGACAGGGGAGATACGCAGTATTTT
few	TRBV5-1	TRBD2	TRBJ2-7	CASSEDLAGDDYEQYF	TGCGCCAGCAGCGAGGATCTAGCGGGGGATGATTACGAGCAGTACTTC
.	TRBV18	.	TRBJ1-4	CASSPDGGANEKLFF	TGTGCCAGCTCACCAGATGGGGGGGCGAATGAAAAACTGTTTTTT
few	TRBV30	TRBD2	TRBJ2-7	CAGLAAGGTRRQYF	TGTGCCGGACTAGCAGCGGGAGGGACCCGTCGGCAGTACTTC
.	TRBV20-1	.	TRBJ2-1	CSALSRYEQFF	TGCAGTGCTCTAAGTCGCTATGAGCAGTTCTTC
.	TRBV5-6	.	TRBJ1-2	CASSFPDLDGYTF	TGTGCCAGCAGCTTCCCTGATTTGGATGGCTACACCTTC
once	TRBV4-1	.	TRBJ2-6	CASSQVLGSAGANVLTF	TGCGCCAGCAGCCAAGTTCTGGGTAGCGCTGGGGCCAACGTCCTGACTTTC
.	TRBV10-3	.	TRBJ2-3	CAISITDTQYF	TGTGCCATCAGTATCACAGATACGCAGTATTTT
.	TRBV7-2	TRBD2	TRBJ2-7	CASSLDGKREDEQYF	TGTGCCAGCAGCTTAGATGGGAAGCGGGAGGACGAGCAGTACTTC
once	TRBV5-1	.	TRBJ1-4	CASSLERVGANEKLFF	TGCGCCAGCAGCCTGGAGAGGGTAGGAGCTAATGAAAAACTGTTTTTT
.	TRBV5-5	TRBD2	TRBJ2-3	CASSDSRTSGRTDTRYF	TGTGCCAGCAGCGACTCGCGGACTAGCGGGCGCACAGATACGCGGTATTTT